This T cell receptor (beta chain) is from a study of blood T cell repertoires in COVID-19. Overall study: COVID-19 samples, acute and convalescent, were from the United States, Italy and Spain. T cells, B-cell-depleted T cells, or PBMCs provided the cDNA or gDNA that served as material.

The length of the CDR3 is 16 residues. With 10 bases clipped from V and 3 bases from J, the junction kept 12 bases outside the gene matches. Germline V gene data show CDR1 as SGHKS and CDR2 as YYEKEE (reference sequence). Per the study methods: For nucleated cells, counts were estimated from reference gene primer amplification. Sequencing used immunoSEQ multiplex PCR; TCRdb keeps in-frame clones, though not all of them. V, J and clone size reflect that table, while D and trimming were determined from the DNA. The table records around 100,000 clones, around 82% of them present only once. The receptor comes from a man aged 55-75 years with acute or convalescent COVID-19. The specimen sequenced was peripheral blood. This sequence joins TRBV5-5 and TRBJ2-2; 10 bases are a match to TRBD2. The CDR3 sequence: CARKKSGGGDTGELFF. CDR3 coding DNA: TGTGCCCGCAAGAAGAGCGGGGGGGGCGACACCGGGGAGCTGTTTTTT.